This TCR beta chain was recovered during a study of identical twins. Study-wide points: The abundant beta clonotypes from cord blood had fewer insertions, and memory repertoires had none of this. Models came in too low on out-of-frame TCR alpha sharing in monozygotic twins.

A word on this clonotype: Its antigen is still unknown.

Looked up from germline, CDR1 is SGHTA and CDR2 is FQGTGA. The CDR3 contains 12 residues. V shed 5 bases, J shed 9 bases, and the junction held 7 bases outside the gene matches. TCRdb re-called the 5' RACE reads through MiXCR, storing one row per CDR3 protein. The sample records 700,000 or so distinct CDR3 sequences, 21% being singletons. The data also belong to a second study, concerning T cells expressing NK-cell markers. That publication notes: The authors restricted sorting to alpha-beta TCR T cells with an anti-gamma-delta TCR antibody in several experiments. These same clonotypes (in several donors) also led the CD3+CD56-NKG2C+ fraction.

Sequencing used PBMCs. This receptor was taken from a woman under 30 in good health. The gene calls are TRBV7-3 and TRBJ2-7, with TRBD2 identical over 7 bases. The CDR3 protein is CASSPGLEVQYF. In nucleotides, the CDR3 is TGTGCCAGCAGCCCAGGACTAGAAGTGCAGTACTTC.